The 11 T cell receptor beta chains listed next were all sequenced from one sample in a study of identifying expanded T cells in peripheral blood (dated by TCRdb to about 2019). Library preparation was by the immunoSEQ multiplex PCR assay. TCRdb holds this immuneACCESS table with in-frame rearrangements only. Some clones are missing; in checked studies, unresolved V genes explain under half, and the rest has no known cause. A total of some 77,000 clones appear in this sample, roughly 91% of them only once. Jointly, the top ten make up roughly 19% of the sample. The sequenced sample was blood. The receptors were sampled from a person between 18 and 70 years old in good health.

CDR3 protein: CATRETAGTETQYF. The DNA for the CDR3 is TGTGCCACTAGGGAGACAGCAGGGACGGAGACCCAGTACTTC. J is TRBJ2-5 and V is TRBV19; tentatively, D is TRBD1 or TRBD2 (5 bases each). This CDR3 comprises 14 residues. Looked up from germline, CDR1 is LNHDA and CDR2 is SQIVND (reference sequence). The germline V and J ends were trimmed by 10 bases and 5 bases, with 20 bases remaining between them. The complete variable domain, with remaining parts taken from reference TRBV19 and TRBJ2-5, reads DGGITQSPKYLFRKEGQNVTLSCEQNLNHDAMYWYRQDPGQGLRLIYYSQIVNDFQKGDIAEGYSVSREKKESFPLTVTSAQKNPTAFYLCATRETAGTETQYFGPGTRLLVL.

This clone was recorded once. This rearrangement joins TRBV28 to TRBJ1-2, with D perhaps matching TRBD1 (5 bases). This CDR3 region has 16 residues. Germline CDR1 MDHEN, CDR2 SYDVKM. Trimming shortened V by 3 bases and J by 4 bases, and 18 bases separated the two germline ends. CDR3 protein: CASSLGALGRLYGYTF. Written as DNA, the CDR3 is TGTGCCAGCAGTTTGGGAGCCCTGGGACGGCTCTATGGCTACACCTTC.

The J gene is TRBJ2-7, the V gene TRBV5-6; perhaps TRBD1 as D (5 bases). The germline CDR1 and CDR2 sequences are SGHDT and YYEEEE. V lost 6 bases and J 3 bases, leaving 13 bases between the germline ends. This CDR3 is built from 13 residues. The CDR3 protein is CASTVGHRYEQYF. CDR3 bases: TGTGCCAGCACCGTCGGACATCGCTACGAGCAGTACTTC. The whole variable domain, remainder taken from reference TRBV5-6 and TRBJ2-7, is DAGVTQSPTHLIKTRGQQVTLRCSPKSGHDTVSWYQQALGQGPQFIFQYYEEEERQRGNFPDRFSGHQFPNYSSELNVNALLLGDSALYLCASTVGHRYEQYFGPGTRLTVT.

This clone was detected only a few times. This sequence joins TRBV2 and TRBJ1-5; perhaps TRBD1 as D (6 bases). The V end lost 5 bases, the J end lost 7 bases, and 18 bases lay between the germline ends. The CDR3 covers 15 residues. Per the germline V gene, CDR1 is SNHLY and CDR2 is FYNNEI. The CDR3 sequence: CASSLRGALSQPQHF. The CDR3 coding sequence is TGTGCCAGCAGTCTACGGGGGGCCCTTTCCCAGCCCCAGCATTTT. The variable domain in full, completed from reference TRBV2 and TRBJ1-5, reads EPEVTQTPSHQVTQMGQEVILRCVPISNHLYFYWYRQILGQKVEFLVSFYNNEISEKSEIFDDQFSVERPDGSNFTLKIRSTKLEDSAMYFCASSLRGALSQPQHFGDGTRLSIL.

As DNA, the CDR3 is TGTGCCAGCAGTTACTCCGCGGTAGGCGAGCAGTACTTC. It is translated as CASSYSAVGEQYF. The chain combines TRBV6-5 with TRBJ2-7; D call uncertain. V lost 0 bases, J lost 6 bases, and 9 bases lay in between. Germline CDR1 MNHEY, CDR2 SVGAGI. This CDR3 region has 13 residues.

This clone was seen a few times. CDR3 region: CASTQKKEGPIYEQYF. The CDR3 nucleotides read TGTGCCAGCACCCAAAAAAAGGAGGGTCCGATCTACGAGCAGTACTTC. The genes are TRBV7-9 and TRBJ2-7; weak D call: TRBD2 (6 bases). Germline values: CDR1 SEHNR, CDR2 FQNEAQ (reference sequence). CDR3 size: 16 residues. V lost 7 bases and J 3 bases, leaving 22 bases between the germline ends.

V gene TRBV5-8 combines with J gene TRBJ1-1, with 10 bases lining up with TRBD1. In germline, CDR1 is SGHTS, CDR2 YDEGEE. The CDR3 has 16 residues. Losses at the gene ends were 4 bases for V and 3 bases for J; bases not matched to a gene: 9. The CDR3 DNA sequence: TGTGCCAGCAGCCCCGGGACAGGGGCCGGGGACACTGAAGCTTTCTTT. This gives the protein CASSPGTGAGDTEAFF.

This clone occurred a few times. The chain recombines TRBV2 with TRBJ2-7; D not resolved. Germline V gene data show CDR1 as SNHLY and CDR2 as FYNNEI. V was pared by 6 bases and J by 0 bases, with 6 bases between. The CDR3 has 12 residues. CDR3 coding DNA: TGTGCCAGCAGGGGCACCTCCTACGAGCAGTACTTC. Residues: CASRGTSYEQYF.

V gene TRBV18 combines with J gene TRBJ2-1, with TRBD2 as a possible D gene (5 bases). V was pared by 2 bases and J by 5 bases, with 10 bases between. The germline V gene encodes CDR1 KGHSH and CDR2 LQKENI. The CDR3 spans 14 residues. This chain's CDR3 is CASSPLSRDNEQFF. The CDR3 DNA reads as TGTGCCAGCTCACCATTGTCGCGGGACAATGAGCAGTTCTTC.

The chain employs TRBV10-3 and TRBJ1-6, with D perhaps matching TRBD1 (5 bases). CDR3 size: 13 residues. Per germline, CDR1 ENHRY and CDR2 SYGVKD. Trimming left V 4 bases short and J 7 bases short, with 8 bases between. CDR3 sequence: CAISGGVNSPLHF. The DNA for the CDR3 is TGTGCCATCAGTGGAGGGGTGAATTCACCCCTCCACTTT.

V usage is TRBV6-1 and J usage is TRBJ1-1, with 9 bases identical to TRBD1. V was clipped by 4 bases and J by 10 bases; unmatched bases: 4. CDR3 length: 12 residues. CDR1 and CDR2 from the germline V gene are MNHNS and SASEGT. The DNA of the CDR3 is TGTGCCAGCAGTGTGGGACAGGGAAGAGCTTTCTTT. Its protein product is CASSVGQGRAFF.